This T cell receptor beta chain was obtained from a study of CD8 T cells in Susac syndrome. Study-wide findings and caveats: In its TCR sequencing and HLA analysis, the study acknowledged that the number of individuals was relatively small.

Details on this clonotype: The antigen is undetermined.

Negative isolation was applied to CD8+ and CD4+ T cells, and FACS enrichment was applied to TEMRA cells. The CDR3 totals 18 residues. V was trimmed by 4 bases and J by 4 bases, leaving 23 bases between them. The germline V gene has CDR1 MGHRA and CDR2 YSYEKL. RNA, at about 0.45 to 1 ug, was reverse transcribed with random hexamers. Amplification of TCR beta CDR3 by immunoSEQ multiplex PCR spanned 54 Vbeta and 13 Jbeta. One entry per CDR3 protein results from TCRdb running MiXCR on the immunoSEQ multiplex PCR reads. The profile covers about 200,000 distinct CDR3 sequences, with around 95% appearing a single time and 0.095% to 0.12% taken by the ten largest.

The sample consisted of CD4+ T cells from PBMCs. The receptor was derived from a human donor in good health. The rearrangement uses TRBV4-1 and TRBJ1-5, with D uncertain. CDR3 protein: CASSPLPHGQAENQPQHF. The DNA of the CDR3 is TGCGCCAGCAGCCCGCTACCCCACGGGCAGGCCGAGAATCAGCCCCAGCATTTT.